This TCR beta chain was retrieved from a study of cytomegalovirus exposure and HLA in healthy donors (dated by TCRdb to 2015 to 2018). Notes on the research overall: According to an earlier analysis of a few hundred of the donors, 150 million to 200 million T cells yielded over 90 million unique TCR beta sequences and 276 Gb of sequence data. The study aimed to test whether cataloging public T cell receptors could reveal signatures of past pathogen exposure. On average, roughly 200,000 unique TCR beta nucleotide sequences were sequenced per donor among a few hundred genotyped donors of the cohort, with around 19% of those sequences being non-productive. To decide whether each TCR beta V gene segment behaved as functional or pseudogenic, an earlier analysis of some 540 of the donors relied on high-throughput TCR beta sequencing. Along with the roughly 700-subject first cohort, a separate validation cohort of around 110 different subjects was used. To predict cytomegalovirus infection status, the study brought together high-throughput TCR immunosequencing, statistical association of individual TCRs with disease status, and machine learning. An early release covering around 630 HLA-typed donors comprised approximately 290 gigabases of sequencing data and roughly 86 million unique TCR sequences. Alongside the repertoire data, information on donor age, sex, ethnicity and CMV serostatus was compiled. Among the roughly 390 genotyped donors, 81% belonged to the genetic ancestry cluster associated with self-reported Caucasian donors. A later analysis re-analyzed previously published TCR beta repertoires from 650 to 800 donors and added high-resolution HLA genotyping to study TCR occurrence patterns. Both class I and class II loci were covered by HLA typing, at four-digit resolution. Genome-wide SNP genotypes for about 55% of the 666 donors were used in a later genetic analysis, which treated that subset as a discovery cohort. In the later analysis, no new phenotypic data were used to find candidate immune exposures; instead, reliance was placed on TCR beta sequences and their occurrence across donors. Every repertoire in the discovery cohort had been generated on one and the same sequencing platform. Because of strong linkage in the cohort, five DR-DQ haplotypes were treated as single units for association and clustering. The T cell repertoires of under 750 subjects were profiled by immunosequencing and related to cytomegalovirus serostatus. Typing coverage varied by locus: roughly 620-640 donors for A, B, C, DRB1 and DQB1; 522 for DQA1; approximately 570 for DPA1; around 450 for DPB1. On the study overall, not on this receptor specifically: A few of the identified cytomegalovirus-associated TCR beta chains were confirmed in vitro to be specific for cytomegalovirus antigens. The authors suggested that the approach could potentially be extended to other disease states and immunological phenotypes. An earlier analysis of approximately 500 of the donors showed that most TCR beta V segments appeared in productive rearrangements either about 90% or about 30% of the time, which broadly matched IMGT annotations. In a later analysis, most CMV-associated TCR beta chains were found to appear HLA-restricted, with HLA associations seemingly driven largely by CMV exposure. A later analysis reported that several top co-occurrence clusters appeared linked to parvovirus B19, influenza, CMV and Epstein-Barr virus. A later genetic analysis reported fewer N-insertions in productive TCRs among donors in an Asian-associated ancestry cluster than the roughly 620-donor mean. A later genetic analysis associated a missense DCLRE1C variant with V-gene and J-gene trimming of TCR beta chains, and an independent cohort replicated the association. Linkage disequilibrium might explain the correlated functional status among segregating V segments, but an unknown experimental factor could not be excluded. A further reported finding was that TCR beta sequences accurately predicted the HLA-A and HLA-B alleles for most subjects in the first cohort. A later analysis found that TCR association rates varied across HLA loci, with DRB1 alleles showing the most associated TCRs and HLA-C alleles the fewest. Some IMGT-functional V segments, including TRBV6-2 and TRBV6-3, could not be distinguished by the 87-base-pair reads and were therefore excluded. Because counts were too low, about 17 rarely observed V segments, including chromosome 9 orphons, were excluded from the earlier analysis of 500 to 700 of the donors. Because some donors lacked HLA typing at each locus, the association tests relied only on the typed subset. In a later analysis, HLA-associated TCR beta chains were found to be more clonally expanded and to have lower generation probabilities than equally common non-associated chains. CMV serostatus was the only immune exposure information available for the cohort. A cluster of highly shared sequence variants was judged likely to be a technical artifact of the sequencing pipeline. Strong co-occurrence of HLA alleles, especially DR and DQ, made assigning TCR associations to individual alleles difficult. In a later analysis, 15,000 to 20,000 TCR beta sequences were associated with specific HLA alleles at a false discovery rate of 0.05. Cytomegalovirus status was reported to be diagnosed by the classifier with high specificity and sensitivity in both the original and validation cohorts. Most TCR sequences were observed very rarely across donors, whereas some public TCRs were present in many individuals. Only TCR beta chains were sequenced in this cohort, and the absence of alpha or paired-chain data limited detectable features. A total of 164 TCR beta chains were listed by the study as associated with cytomegalovirus. Sequencing depth was assumed to be roughly uniform across donors in the presence/absence analyses, though that assumption may not hold.

The library was built by means of the immunoSEQ multiplex PCR assay. The multiplex PCR relied on a mix of 60 forward primers for TCR Vbeta segments and 13 reverse primers for TCR Jbeta segments. A multiplex PCR assay on genomic DNA amplified the CDR3 region of rearranged TCR beta genes. The Illumina HiSeq System was used to sequence the amplified TCR beta libraries as 87-base-pair reads. From the authors' description of their analysis: In a later analysis, around 80 million unique TCR beta chains were counted across the roughly 700 repertoires, and approximately 9.9 million of these chains were shared by at least two donors. Raw reads were error-corrected and collapsed into unique sequences with a nearest-neighbor algorithm that merged closely related sequences to remove PCR and sequencing errors. V, D and J gene segments were assigned by aligning CDR3 sequences to IMGT reference sequences. Each retained sequence needed at least a six-nucleotide match to both a V gene segment and a J gene segment. A rearrangement was called productive if the CDR3 had no stop codons and remained in frame with V and J, and every other rearrangement was called non-productive. Following IMGT convention, CDR3 was defined as the stretch from the second conserved V-encoded cysteine up to the conserved J-encoded phenylalanine. The earlier analysis of roughly 590 of the donors excluded sequences that lacked an unambiguous match to a single V gene segment. In an earlier analysis of several hundred of the donors, a V segment was called functional when productive rearrangements were above 56.7%, and segregating when the standard deviation between donors exceeded 5%. A statistical classification framework was developed to diagnose cytomegalovirus status using the catalog of TCR beta chain sequences. A later analysis assigned V and J genes by comparing TCR nucleotide sequences with IMGT/GENE-DB human TR gene sequences. In a later analysis, CDR3 sequences and most-parsimonious VDJ recombination scenarios were assigned using the TCRdist pipeline. In a later analysis, each TCR beta chain was defined by its CDR3 amino acid sequence together with its V-gene family, and reads without a unique V-gene family were excluded. In a later analysis, a few hundred highly shared, low-generation-probability nucleotide sequences were removed to address suspected cross-contamination and a sequencing artifact. In a later analysis, a clonal expansion index for each public chain was calculated from normalized within-repertoire ranks of inferred template counts. In a later analysis, generation probabilities were computed using a VDJ recombination model fitted to out-of-frame rearrangements, and the results were checked against IGoR. In a later analysis, hypergeometric tests were used to score TCR-TCR, TCR-HLA and TCR-CMV co-occurrence, with a repertoire-size bias correction applied to TCR pairs. To estimate false discovery rates, a later analysis permuted the HLA or CMV assignments 20 times. In a later analysis, co-occurring TCRs were grouped with DBSCAN, and TCRdist sequence similarity was added when clustering was performed within HLA-allele-positive subsets. Repertoires with fewer than 30,000 or more than 120,000 public chains were left out of co-occurrence clustering, as were five repertoires with anomalous nucleotide sharing. TCRdb re-hosts the immuneACCESS table, in-frame sequences only. Its copies lack some clones; in the studies checked, an unresolved V gene accounts for under half of them, and the cause for the rest is not known. Clonal size and the V and J genes are those of that table, whereas D and trimming came from the DNA. Recorded for this sample are approximately 190,000 clones; approximately 77% of them occurred a single time. Together, the top ten hold more than 3% of the sample.

The cohort consisted of hundreds of healthy bone marrow donors. At the time of sampling, every cohort member was nominally healthy, though immune exposures that went unrecorded were likely present. The donor tested CMV seropositive, placing the donor among the approximately 290 seropositive members of the cohort. A peripheral blood sample was provided by each donor, and peripheral blood mononuclear cells were used for TCR beta sequencing. Genomic DNA extraction from the blood cell samples was performed with the Qiagen DNeasy Blood Extraction Kit. This clone has just a few counts. Its antigen is still unknown. No much larger clonotype is one base removed from it; base qualities were not supplied. The junction carries 9 bases between V and J, which are trimmed by 1 base and 0 bases respectively. Sequences MGHRA (CDR1) and YSYEKL (CDR2) are obtained from the germline V gene. From its cysteine to its phenylalanine, the CDR3 spans 15 amino acids. Only the CDR3 part of the read is kept: 45 bases, read in frame from the first base.

The sample was PBMCs. This TCR came from a man in his forties in good health and CMV-seropositive. The rearrangement joined TRBV4-1 to TRBJ1-1; the D gene is not confidently resolved. The sequenced DNA: TGCGCCAGCAGCCAAGTAGCCTCGGTGAACACTGAAGCTTTCTTT. Translated, it reads CASSQVASVNTEAFF.